The source of this T cell receptor (beta chain) is a study of response to subunit inactivated influenza vaccine. The study's findings and limits: Few additional T cells are recruited per seasonal influenza vaccination, authors suggested.

Germline CDR1 is SGHKS and CDR2 is YYEKEE (reference sequence). The CDR3 length is 15 residues. Trimming took 4 bases from V and 4 from J; bases not matched to a gene: 7. This clonotype was seen ten or more times. Antigen specificity is unknown. A single record per CDR3 protein comes from TCRdb applying MiXCR to the RT-PCR reads. The sample lists some 520,000 distinct CDR3 sequences; more than 15% were seen once. This chain links TRBV5-5 with TRBJ2-5, with TRBD1 identical over 10 bases. This specimen was CD4+ T cells sorted from PBMCs, taken approximately 25 months after vaccination. The receptor was derived from a man aged 50 to 75 who received an inactivated influenza vaccine. Here the CDR3 reads CASSRPGQGLETQYF. The CDR3 DNA reads as TGTGCCAGCAGCCGCCCGGGACAGGGGCTAGAGACCCAGTACTTC. Full variable domain (rest looked up from reference TRBV5-5 and TRBJ2-5): DAGVTQSPTHLIKTRGQQVTLRCSPISGHKSVSWYQQVLGQGPQFIFQYYEKEERGRGNFPDRFSARQFPNYSSELNVNALLLGDSALYLCASSRPGQGLETQYFGPGTRLLVL.